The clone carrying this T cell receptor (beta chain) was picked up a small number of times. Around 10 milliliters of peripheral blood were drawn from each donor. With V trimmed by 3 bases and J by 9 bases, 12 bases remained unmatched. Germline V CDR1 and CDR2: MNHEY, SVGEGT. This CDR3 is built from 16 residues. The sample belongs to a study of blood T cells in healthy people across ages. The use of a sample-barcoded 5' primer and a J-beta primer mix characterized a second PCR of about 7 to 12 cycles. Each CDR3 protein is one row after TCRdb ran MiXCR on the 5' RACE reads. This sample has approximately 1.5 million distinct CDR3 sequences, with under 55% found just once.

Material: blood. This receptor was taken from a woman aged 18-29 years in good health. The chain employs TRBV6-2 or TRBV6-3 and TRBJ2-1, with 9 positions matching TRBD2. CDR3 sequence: CASSYPAGGLTVEQFF. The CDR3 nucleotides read TGTGCCAGCAGTTATCCAGCGGGAGGATTGACTGTTGAGCAGTTCTTC.